This T cell receptor (beta chain) was sequenced for a study of Tregs in tolerant kidney transplant recipients. CDR1 is MNHEY and CDR2 is SVGEGT in the germline V gene. The CDR3 loop spans 14 amino acids. The J segment lost 4 bases and the V segment lost 5 bases, leaving 6 bases of the junction unmatched. Profiled with immunoSEQ multiplex PCR; TCRdb holds only in-frame clones, not every one. In total, the table holds about 48,000 clones. As for this clone: The CDR3 is cut off 3 residues early in the read; its end comes from the germline J gene.

The source of this sequence is a human donor who received a combined kidney and bone marrow transplant. V usage is TRBV6-2 or TRBV6-3 and J usage is TRBJ1-2; TRBD1 agrees at 8 bases. The sequencing used CD4+ T cells from blood, collected before the transplant. CDR3 sequence reads: CASSRRGLGYGYTF. The sequenced CDR3 bases are TGTGCCAGCAGTCGCAGGGGGCTGGGCTATGGC.